This paragraph covers one T cell receptor (beta chain) sequence. This sample was taken from a study of shared clonotypes between healthy human individuals. Assay used: immunoSEQ multiplex PCR; TCRdb lists only in-frame clones, some missing. Altogether 500,000 to 700,000 clones are present, approximately 96% being singletons, with the ten largest covering 0.11%. It was CD45RO-negative cells, positively selected for CCR7, that made up naive CD8 cells, with terminally differentiated effector memory CD45RA+ cells excluded. Trimming cost V 0 bases and J 3 bases; bases outside gene matches: 22. Germline CDR1 is SGHRS and CDR2 is YFSETQ. This CDR3 is built from 22 residues.

The chain is built from TRBV5-1 and TRBJ2-7; 12 bases align to TRBD2. Sequencing used naive CD8+ T cells sorted from blood. The sequence was obtained from a woman in her thirties in good health. In DNA, the CDR3 is TGCGCCAGCAGCTTGGCCCGGGGGGTGTTACTAGCGGGAGGAAAGCTTATCTACGAGCAGTACTTC. It codes for CASSLARGVLLAGGKLIYEQYF.